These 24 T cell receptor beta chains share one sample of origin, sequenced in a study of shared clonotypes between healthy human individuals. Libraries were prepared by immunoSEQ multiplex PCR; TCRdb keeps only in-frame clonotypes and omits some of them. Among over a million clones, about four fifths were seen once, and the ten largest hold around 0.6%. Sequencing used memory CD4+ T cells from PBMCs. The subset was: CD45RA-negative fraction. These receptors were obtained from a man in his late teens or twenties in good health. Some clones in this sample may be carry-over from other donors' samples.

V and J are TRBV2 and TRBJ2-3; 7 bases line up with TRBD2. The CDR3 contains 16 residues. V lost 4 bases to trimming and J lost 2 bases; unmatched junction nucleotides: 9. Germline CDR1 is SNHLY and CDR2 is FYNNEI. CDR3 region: CASSGLAARYTDTQYF. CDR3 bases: TGTGCCAGCAGTGGACTAGCCGCCCGATACACAGATACGCAGTATTTT.

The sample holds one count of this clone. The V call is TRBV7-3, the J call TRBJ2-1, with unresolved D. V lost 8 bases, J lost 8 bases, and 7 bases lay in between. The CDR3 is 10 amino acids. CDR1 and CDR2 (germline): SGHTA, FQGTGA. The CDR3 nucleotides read TGTGCCAGCTTTGAGGATGAGCAGTTCTTC. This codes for CASFEDEQFF. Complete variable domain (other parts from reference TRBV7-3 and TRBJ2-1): GAGVSQTPSNKVTEKGKYVELRCDPISGHTALYWYRQSLGQGPEFLIYFQGTGAADDSGLPNDRFFAVRPEGSVSTLKIQRTERGDSAVYLCASFEDEQFFGPGTRLTVL.

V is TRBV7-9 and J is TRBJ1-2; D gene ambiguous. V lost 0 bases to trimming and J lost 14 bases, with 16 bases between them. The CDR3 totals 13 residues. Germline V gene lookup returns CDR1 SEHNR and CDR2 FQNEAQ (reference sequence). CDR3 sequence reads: CASSLAVRGGSTF. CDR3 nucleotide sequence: TGTGCCAGCAGCTTAGCGGTCCGGGGAGGTAGTACCTTC. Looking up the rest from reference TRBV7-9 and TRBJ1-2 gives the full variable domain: DTGVSQNPRHKITKRGQNVTFRCDPISEHNRLYWYRQTLGQGPEFLTYFQNEAQLEKSRLLSDRFSAERPKGSFSTLEIQRTEQGDSAMYLCASSLAVRGGSTFGSGTRLTVV.

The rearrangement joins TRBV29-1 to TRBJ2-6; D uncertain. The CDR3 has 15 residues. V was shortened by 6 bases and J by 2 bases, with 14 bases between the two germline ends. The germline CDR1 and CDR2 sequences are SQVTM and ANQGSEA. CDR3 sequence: CSVDIQVAGANVLTF. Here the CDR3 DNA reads TGCAGCGTGGATATTCAAGTCGCTGGGGCCAACGTCCTGACTTTC.

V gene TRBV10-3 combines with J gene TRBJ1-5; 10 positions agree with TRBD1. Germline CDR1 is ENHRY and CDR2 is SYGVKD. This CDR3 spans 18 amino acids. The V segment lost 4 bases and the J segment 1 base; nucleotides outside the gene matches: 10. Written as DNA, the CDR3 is TGTGCCATCAGTGCTACCGGGACAGGGGTCTGGAGCAATCAGCCCCAGCATTTT. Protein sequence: CAISATGTGVWSNQPQHF.

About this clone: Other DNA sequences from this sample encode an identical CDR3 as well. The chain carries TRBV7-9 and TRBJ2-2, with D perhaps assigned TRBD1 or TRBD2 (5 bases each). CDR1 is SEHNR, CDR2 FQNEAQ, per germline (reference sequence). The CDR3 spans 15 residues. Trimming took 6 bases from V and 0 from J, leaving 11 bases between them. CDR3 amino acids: CASSLLGANTGELFF. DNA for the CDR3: TGTGCCAGCAGTCTCCTGGGGGCGAACACCGGGGAGCTGTTTTTT.

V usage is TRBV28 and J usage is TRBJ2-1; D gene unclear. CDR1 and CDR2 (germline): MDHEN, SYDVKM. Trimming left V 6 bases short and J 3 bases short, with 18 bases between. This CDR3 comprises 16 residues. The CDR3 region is CASSPTVAVLYNEQFF. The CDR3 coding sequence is TGTGCCAGCAGCCCGACGGTGGCGGTCCTCTACAATGAGCAGTTCTTC. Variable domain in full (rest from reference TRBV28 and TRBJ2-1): DVKVTQSSRYLVKRTGEKVFLECVQDMDHENMFWYRQDPGLGLRLIYFSYDVKMKEKGDIPEGYSVSREKKERFSLILESASTNQTSMYLCASSPTVAVLYNEQFFGPGTRLTVL.

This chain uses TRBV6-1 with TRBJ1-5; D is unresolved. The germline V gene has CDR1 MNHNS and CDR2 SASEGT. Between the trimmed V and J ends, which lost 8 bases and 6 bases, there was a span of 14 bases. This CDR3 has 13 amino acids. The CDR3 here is CASGLEGSQPQHF. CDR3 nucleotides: TGTGCCAGCGGTTTAGAGGGATCTCAGCCCCAGCATTTT.

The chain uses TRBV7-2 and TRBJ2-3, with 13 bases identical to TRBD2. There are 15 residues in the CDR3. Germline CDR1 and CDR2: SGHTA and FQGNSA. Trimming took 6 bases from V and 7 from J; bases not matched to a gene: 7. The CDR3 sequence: CASSRTSGRINTQYF. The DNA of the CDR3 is TGTGCCAGCAGTCGGACTAGCGGGAGAATAAATACGCAGTATTTT. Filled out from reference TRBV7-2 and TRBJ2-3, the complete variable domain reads GAGVSQSPSNKVTEKGKDVELRCDPISGHTALYWYRQSLGQGLEFLIYFQGNSAPDKSGLPSDRFSAERTGGSVSTLTIQRTQQEDSAVYLCASSRTSGRINTQYFGPGTRLTVL.

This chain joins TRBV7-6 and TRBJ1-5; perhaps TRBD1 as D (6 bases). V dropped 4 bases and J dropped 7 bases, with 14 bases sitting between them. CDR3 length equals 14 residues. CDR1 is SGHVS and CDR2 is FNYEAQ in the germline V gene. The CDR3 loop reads CASSSGAGGQPQHF. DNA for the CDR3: TGTGCCAGCAGCTCAGGGGCCGGGGGGCAGCCCCAGCATTTT. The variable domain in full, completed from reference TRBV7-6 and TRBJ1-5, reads GAGVSQSPRYKVTKRGQDVALRCDPISGHVSLYWYRQALGQGPEFLTYFNYEAQQDKSGLPNDRFSAERPEGSISTLTIQRTEQRDSAMYRCASSSGAGGQPQHFGDGTRLSIL.

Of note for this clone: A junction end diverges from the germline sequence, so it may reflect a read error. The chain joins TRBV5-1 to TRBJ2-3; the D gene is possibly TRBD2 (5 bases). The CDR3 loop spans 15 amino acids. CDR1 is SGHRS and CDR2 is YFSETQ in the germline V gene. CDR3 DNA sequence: TGCGCCAGCACCTTGAGCAGGACTAGCACAGATACGCAGTATTTT. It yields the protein CASTLSRTSTDTQYF.

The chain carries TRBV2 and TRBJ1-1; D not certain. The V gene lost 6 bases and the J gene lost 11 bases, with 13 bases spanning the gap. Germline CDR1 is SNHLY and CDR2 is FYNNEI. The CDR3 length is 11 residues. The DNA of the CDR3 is TGTGCCAGCAGGGAGGGAATGAGTGCTTTCTTT. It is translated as CASREGMSAFF.

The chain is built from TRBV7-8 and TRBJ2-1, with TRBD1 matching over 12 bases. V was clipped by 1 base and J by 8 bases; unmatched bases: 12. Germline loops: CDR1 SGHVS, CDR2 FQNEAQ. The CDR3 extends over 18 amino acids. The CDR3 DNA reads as TGTGCCAGCAGCTTAGGATTCCGGGACAGGGGGCGCAGAGATGAGCAGTTCTTC. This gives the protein CASSLGFRDRGRRDEQFF.

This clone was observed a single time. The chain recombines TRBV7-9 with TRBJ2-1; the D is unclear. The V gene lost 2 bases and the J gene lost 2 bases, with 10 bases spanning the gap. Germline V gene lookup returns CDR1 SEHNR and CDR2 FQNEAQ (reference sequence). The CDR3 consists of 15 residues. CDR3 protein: CASSLFQSTYNEQFF. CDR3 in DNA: TGTGCCAGCAGCTTATTTCAGAGTACCTACAATGAGCAGTTCTTC.

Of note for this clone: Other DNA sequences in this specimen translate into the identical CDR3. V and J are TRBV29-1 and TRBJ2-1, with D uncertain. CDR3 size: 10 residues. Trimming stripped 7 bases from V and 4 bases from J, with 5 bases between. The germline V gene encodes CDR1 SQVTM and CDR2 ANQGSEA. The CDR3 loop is CSARYNEQFF. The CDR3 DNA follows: TGCAGCGCCCGGTACAATGAGCAGTTCTTC.

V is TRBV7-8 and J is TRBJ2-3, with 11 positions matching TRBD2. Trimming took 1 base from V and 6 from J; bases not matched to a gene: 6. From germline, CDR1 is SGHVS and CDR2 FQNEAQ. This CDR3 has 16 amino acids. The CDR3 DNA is TGTGCCAGCAGCTTAGTACTAGCGGGAGACGGGGATACGCAGTATTTT. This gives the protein CASSLVLAGDGDTQYF.

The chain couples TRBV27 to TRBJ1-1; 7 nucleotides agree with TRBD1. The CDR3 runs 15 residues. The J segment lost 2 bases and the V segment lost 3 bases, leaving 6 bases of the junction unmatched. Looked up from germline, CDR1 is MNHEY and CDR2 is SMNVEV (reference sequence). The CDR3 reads CASSFQTGVNTEAFF. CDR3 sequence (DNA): TGTGCCAGCAGTTTCCAAACAGGGGTTAACACTGAAGCTTTCTTT.

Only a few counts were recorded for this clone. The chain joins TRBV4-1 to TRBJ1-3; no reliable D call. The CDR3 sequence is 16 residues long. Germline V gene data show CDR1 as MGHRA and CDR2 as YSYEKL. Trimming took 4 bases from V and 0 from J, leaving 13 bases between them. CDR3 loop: CASSLRGLDSGNTIYF. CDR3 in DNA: TGCGCCAGCAGCCTTCGAGGTTTAGACTCTGGAAACACCATATATTTT.

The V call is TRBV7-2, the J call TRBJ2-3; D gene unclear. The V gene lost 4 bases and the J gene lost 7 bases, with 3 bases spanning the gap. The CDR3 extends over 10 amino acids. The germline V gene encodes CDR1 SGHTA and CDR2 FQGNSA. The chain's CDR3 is CASSSNTQYF. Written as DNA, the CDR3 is TGTGCCAGCAGCTCTAATACGCAGTATTTT.

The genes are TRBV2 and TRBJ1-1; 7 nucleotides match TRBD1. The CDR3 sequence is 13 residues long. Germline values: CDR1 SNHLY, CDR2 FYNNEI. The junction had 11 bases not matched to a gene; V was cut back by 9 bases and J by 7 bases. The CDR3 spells CASYRGVLVEAFF. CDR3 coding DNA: TGTGCCAGTTACAGGGGAGTTTTGGTTGAAGCTTTCTTT. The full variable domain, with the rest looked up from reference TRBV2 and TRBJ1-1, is EPEVTQTPSHQVTQMGQEVILRCVPISNHLYFYWYRQILGQKVEFLVSFYNNEISEKSEIFDDQFSVERPDGSNFTLKIRSTKLEDSAMYFCASYRGVLVEAFFGQGTRLTVV.

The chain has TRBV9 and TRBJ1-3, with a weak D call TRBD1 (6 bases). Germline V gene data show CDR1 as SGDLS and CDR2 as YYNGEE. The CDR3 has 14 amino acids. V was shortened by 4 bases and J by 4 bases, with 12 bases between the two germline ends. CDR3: CASSTNREGNTIYF. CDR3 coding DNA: TGTGCCAGCAGCACTAACAGGGAGGGAAACACCATATATTTT.

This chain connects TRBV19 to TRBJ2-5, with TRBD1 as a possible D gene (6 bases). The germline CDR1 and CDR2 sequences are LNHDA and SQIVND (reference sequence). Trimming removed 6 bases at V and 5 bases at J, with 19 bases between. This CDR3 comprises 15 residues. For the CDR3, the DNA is TGTGCCAGTAGCACAAAGTGGGGGCTTTTGGAGACCCAGTACTTC. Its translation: CASSTKWGLLETQYF.

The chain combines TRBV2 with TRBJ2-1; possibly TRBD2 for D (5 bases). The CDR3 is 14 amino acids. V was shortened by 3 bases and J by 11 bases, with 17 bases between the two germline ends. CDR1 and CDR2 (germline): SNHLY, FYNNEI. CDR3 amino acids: CASSDRQRNQKQFF. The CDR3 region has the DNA TGTGCCAGCAGTGACCGGCAGCGGAACCAGAAGCAGTTCTTC. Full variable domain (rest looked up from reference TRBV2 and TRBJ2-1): EPEVTQTPSHQVTQMGQEVILRCVPISNHLYFYWYRQILGQKVEFLVSFYNNEISEKSEIFDDQFSVERPDGSNFTLKIRSTKLEDSAMYFCASSDRQRNQKQFFGPGTRLTVL.

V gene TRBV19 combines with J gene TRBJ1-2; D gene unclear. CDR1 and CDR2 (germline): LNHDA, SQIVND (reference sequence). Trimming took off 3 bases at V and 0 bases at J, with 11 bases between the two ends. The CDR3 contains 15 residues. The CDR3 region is CASSIAPGTNYGYTF. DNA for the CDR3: TGTGCCAGTAGTATCGCCCCCGGGACTAACTATGGCTACACCTTC. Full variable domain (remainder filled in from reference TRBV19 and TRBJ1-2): DGGITQSPKYLFRKEGQNVTLSCEQNLNHDAMYWYRQDPGQGLRLIYYSQIVNDFQKGDIAEGYSVSREKKESFPLTVTSAQKNPTAFYLCASSIAPGTNYGYTFGSGTRLTVV.